Below are 3 T cell receptor beta chains sequenced from a single sample in a study of neurological immune-mediated disorders. Each CDR3 protein gets one entry after TCRdb re-called the 5' RACE reads with MiXCR. Among around 70,000 distinct CDR3 sequences listed, approximately 5% were seen once. Sequencing input: PBMCs. These receptors all stem from an older woman with multiple sclerosis.

In this sample, this clonotype turned up a few times. The CDR3 DNA sequence: TGTGCCAGCAGTTTACAGGACTATGGCTACACCTTC. Translating gives CASSLQDYGYTF. The chain joins TRBV12-3 or TRBV12-4 to TRBJ1-2; no firm D call. This CDR3 is built from 12 residues. Trimming left V 2 bases short and J 3 bases short, with 4 bases between.

This clonotype was counted ten times or more. The gene calls are TRBV5-5 and TRBJ1-5, with TRBD1 identical over 8 bases. Trimming removed 0 bases from V and 9 bases from J; junction bases left unmatched: 5. CDR1 and CDR2 from the germline V gene are SGHKS and YYEKEE (reference sequence). The CDR3 length is 14 residues. The CDR3 loop is CASSLAYGTGPQHF. CDR3 nucleotide sequence: TGTGCCAGCAGCTTGGCTTATGGGACAGGGCCCCAGCATTTT. The variable domain in full, completed from reference TRBV5-5 and TRBJ1-5, reads DAGVTQSPTHLIKTRGQQVTLRCSPISGHKSVSWYQQVLGQGPQFIFQYYEKEERGRGNFPDRFSARQFPNYSSELNVNALLLGDSALYLCASSLAYGTGPQHFGDGTRLSIL.

This clonotype was detected ten times or more. A read error may account for a junction end that differs from germline. V is TRBV6-6 and J is TRBJ2-7, with TRBD1 matching over 9 bases. Germline CDR1 MNHNY, CDR2 SVGAGI (reference sequence). This CDR3 region has 11 residues. The DNA for the CDR3 is TGTGCCAGCAGGGCGGGGACAGGGACCAACTTC. Protein: CASRAGTGTNF.